This TCR beta chain was identified in a study of identical twins. Study-wide results and caveats: Insertions were fewer in abundant cord blood beta clonotypes, whereas memory repertoires showed none of this pattern.

Trimming shortened V by 1 base and J by 0 bases, and 12 bases separated the two germline ends. Germline V gives CDR1 SGHVS, CDR2 FQNEAQ. The CDR3 has 17 residues. TCRdb re-analysed the 5' RACE reads in MiXCR, keeping a single row per CDR3 protein. The table has just under 650,000 distinct CDR3 sequences, roughly 7.1% seen once. In regard to this clonotype: Its antigen remains unidentified.

The same specimen was also included in a second study, on yellow fever vaccine responses in identical twins.

The chain is built from TRBV7-8 and TRBJ2-2; a weak D match, TRBD2 (5 bases). Material for sequencing was PBMCs. The source of this sequence is a woman aged 18-29 years in good health. CDR3 DNA sequence: TGTGCCAGCAGCTTAGTCGGGGAGAACCCGAACACCGGGGAGCTGTTTTTT. Amino acids: CASSLVGENPNTGELFF.